Sequencing of this T cell receptor beta chain was carried out in a study of blood T cell repertoires in COVID-19. Trimming took off 5 bases at V and 0 bases at J, with 13 bases between the two ends. From germline, CDR1 is MNHEY and CDR2 SVGAGI. The CDR3 runs 15 residues. Only in-frame clones appear in the TCRdb table, and some are missing; sequencing was by immunoSEQ multiplex PCR. This sample yields a few hundred thousand clones, of which 75% to 95% are seen a single time; roughly 7.3% belongs to the top ten. This receptor was taken from a young woman with COVID-19, enrolled during active disease. The source material was peripheral blood. The chain couples TRBV6-5 to TRBJ1-1, with D possibly matching TRBD1 (6 bases). The CDR3 here is CASSLTGIVNTEAFF. Here the CDR3 DNA reads TGTGCCAGCAGTCTAACAGGGATAGTGAACACTGAAGCTTTCTTT.